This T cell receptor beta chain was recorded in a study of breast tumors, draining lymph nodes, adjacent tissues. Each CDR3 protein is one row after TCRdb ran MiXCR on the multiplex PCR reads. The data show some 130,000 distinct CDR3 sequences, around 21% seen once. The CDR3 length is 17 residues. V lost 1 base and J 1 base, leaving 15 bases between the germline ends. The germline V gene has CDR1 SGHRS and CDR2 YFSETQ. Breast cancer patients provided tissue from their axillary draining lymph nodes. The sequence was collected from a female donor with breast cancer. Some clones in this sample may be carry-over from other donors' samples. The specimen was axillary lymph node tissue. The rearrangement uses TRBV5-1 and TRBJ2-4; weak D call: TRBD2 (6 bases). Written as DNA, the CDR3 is TGCGCCAGCAGCTTGAGCGGGTCAGGGTGGGCCAAAAACATTCAGTACTTC. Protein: CASSLSGSGWAKNIQYF.